The next 27 T cell receptor beta chains were all read from a single sample in a study of blood T cell dynamics during melanoma immunotherapy. The table came from immunoSEQ multiplex PCR; TCRdb's copy has only in-frame clones and leaves some out. The sample shows around 26,000 clones, around nine tenths of them seen only once. The time point here: pre-treatment baseline. The source material was blood, sampled from a patient treated with checkpoint blockade. These receptors came from a human donor with melanoma.

The V call is TRBV20-1, the J call TRBJ2-1; D is uncertain. The germline gives CDR1 DFQATT, CDR2 SNEGSKA (reference sequence). Trimming removed 0 bases at V and 5 bases at J, with 2 bases between. The CDR3 is 11 amino acids. This chain's CDR3 is CSARDDNEQFF. The DNA of the CDR3 is TGCAGTGCTAGAGATGACAATGAGCAGTTCTTC.

This chain connects TRBV4-1 to TRBJ2-4; 9 bases are a match to TRBD2. The germline gives CDR1 MGHRA, CDR2 YSYEKL. The CDR3 loop spans 15 amino acids. V trimming: 2 bases; J trimming: 10 bases; junction bases outside the gene matches: 9. Here the CDR3 reads CASSQPTSGPGIQYF. As DNA, the CDR3 is TGCGCCAGCAGCCAACCGACTAGCGGACCTGGTATTCAGTACTTC.

The rearrangement links TRBV28 to TRBJ2-3; D is undetermined. This CDR3 is 12 amino acids long. V gave up 4 bases and J gave up 5 bases, with 7 bases separating them. CDR1 MDHEN and CDR2 SYDVKM come from the germline V gene. Here the CDR3 DNA reads TGTGCCAGCAGTTGGTTAGTAGATACGCAGTATTTT. It encodes CASSWLVDTQYF.

The CDR3 loop is CASSLVAEYEQYF. CDR3 coding DNA: TGTGCCAGCAGCTTAGTAGCGGAGTACGAGCAGTACTTC. J is TRBJ2-7 and V is TRBV11-2, with a possible D match to TRBD2 (6 bases). Trimming cost V 1 base and J 4 bases, with 8 bases left between them. The CDR3 is 13 residues long. Germline-derived CDR1 and CDR2 are SGHAT and FQNNGV.

The rearrangement uses TRBV5-6 and TRBJ2-7; 8 bases match TRBD1. V was clipped by 4 bases and J by 3 bases; unmatched bases: 6. Germline values: CDR1 SGHDT, CDR2 YYEEEE. The CDR3 totals 14 residues. DNA for the CDR3: TGTGCCAGCAGCCAGGGGGCCCACCTCTACGAGCAGTACTTC. Translation gives CASSQGAHLYEQYF.

This sequence joins TRBV13 and TRBJ2-3; D not certain. Trimming took 4 bases from V and 8 from J, leaving 7 bases between them. Germline V gene lookup returns CDR1 PRHDT and CDR2 FYEKMQ (reference sequence). The CDR3 loop spans 11 amino acids. The CDR3 reads CASSSKGTQYF. The CDR3 DNA reads TGTGCCAGCAGCTCCAAGGGTACGCAGTATTTT. Based on the CDR3 plus reference TRBV13 and TRBJ2-3, the full variable domain is AAGVIQSPRHLIKEKRETATLKCYPIPRHDTVYWYQQGPGQDPQFLISFYEKMQSDKGSIPDRFSAQQFSDYHSELNMSSLELGDSALYFCASSSKGTQYFGPGTRLTVL.

The chain has TRBV20-1 and TRBJ2-3, with no clear D. From germline, CDR1 is DFQATT and CDR2 SNEGSKA (reference sequence). Trimming took 7 bases from V and 2 from J, leaving 7 bases between them. The CDR3 covers 11 residues. CDR3 amino acids: CSGVDTDTQYF. DNA of the CDR3: TGCAGTGGCGTAGACACAGATACGCAGTATTTT.

This rearrangement joins TRBV28 to TRBJ1-4; D ambiguous. V lost 5 bases to trimming and J lost 7 bases, with 14 bases between them. The CDR3 runs to 14 residues. Per the germline V gene, CDR1 is MDHEN and CDR2 is SYDVKM. The DNA for the CDR3 is TGTGCCAGCAGTCACCAGGACGGAGGTGAAAAACTGTTTTTT. Translating it yields CASSHQDGGEKLFF.

This chain links TRBV11-3 with TRBJ2-6, with no clear D. The CDR3 covers 15 residues. Between the trimmed V and J ends, which lost 5 bases and 2 bases, there was a span of 10 bases. The V gene's germline CDR1 is SGHNT and CDR2 YENEEA. CDR3: CASSGIEAGANVLTF. In DNA, the CDR3 is TGTGCCAGCAGCGGGATTGAGGCTGGGGCCAACGTCCTGACTTTC. The full variable domain, in which reference TRBV11-3 and TRBJ2-6 provide the parts outside the CDR3, is EAGVVQSPRYKIIEKKQPVAFWCNPISGHNTLYWYLQNLGQGPELLIRYENEEAVDDSQLPKDRFSAERLKGVDSTLKIQPAELGDSAVYLCASSGIEAGANVLTFGAGSRLTVL.

This chain joins TRBV10-3 and TRBJ2-2; D unresolved. The V and J ends lost 4 bases and 1 base respectively, with 7 bases between them. The CDR3 extends over 14 amino acids. The germline V gene encodes CDR1 ENHRY and CDR2 SYGVKD. CDR3 DNA sequence: TGTGCCATCAGTGTCATGGGGAACACCGGGGAGCTGTTTTTT. It is translated as CAISVMGNTGELFF.

The J gene is TRBJ2-7, the V gene TRBV7-8; TRBD1 agrees at 11 bases. The CDR3 totals 19 residues. The V gene's germline CDR1 is SGHVS and CDR2 FQNEAQ. Germline trimming cut 3 bases from V and 3 bases from J; bases unmatched to any gene: 16. The CDR3 nucleotides are TGTGCCAGCAGCTTGAGAGGACAGGGGGCCAATTTTATTTTCTACGAGCAGTACTTC. It codes for CASSLRGQGANFIFYEQYF.

The chain couples TRBV11-2 to TRBJ2-7, with 11 bases aligning to TRBD2. This CDR3 has 16 residues. Germline assignment: CDR1 SGHAT and CDR2 FQNNGV. Trimming at V came to 5 bases and at J to 3 bases, leaving 9 bases not matched to a gene. CDR3 loop: CASSPPTSGAFYEQYF. In DNA form, the CDR3 reads TGTGCCAGCAGCCCCCCGACTAGCGGGGCTTTCTACGAGCAGTACTTC.

The V and J genes are TRBV7-8 and TRBJ1-1, with D tentatively TRBD1 (5 bases). CDR1 and CDR2 (germline): SGHVS, FQNEAQ. This CDR3 has 15 residues. V lost 1 base and J lost 4, with 13 bases in between. DNA of the CDR3: TGTGCCAGCAGCTTAGGGCCGGGGGGACTCACTGAAGCTTTCTTT. Amino acid sequence: CASSLGPGGLTEAFF.

This sequence joins TRBV19 and TRBJ2-5, with TRBD2 identical over 7 bases. The V gene's germline CDR1 is LNHDA and CDR2 SQIVND (reference sequence). CDR3 length equals 15 residues. Germline trimming cut 5 bases from V and 4 bases from J; bases unmatched to any gene: 10. The CDR3 DNA sequence: TGTGCCAGTAGTGTGCTGAGCGGGAAAGTAGAGACCCAGTACTTC. This gives the protein CASSVLSGKVETQYF.

This chain uses TRBV28 with TRBJ2-7; D is perhaps TRBD2 (6 bases). Germline V gives CDR1 MDHEN, CDR2 SYDVKM. Trimming took 5 bases from V and 1 from J, leaving 15 bases between them. The CDR3 loop spans 15 amino acids. The CDR3 bases are TGTGCCAGCAGTACCCCGGCAGGGACTTCCTACGAGCAGTACTTC. Translation gives CASSTPAGTSYEQYF.

This clone was detected a few times. V and J are TRBV23-1 and TRBJ1-1; D perhaps matches TRBD1 (6 bases). TRBV23-1 is an open reading frame, and its role is uncertain. V was trimmed by 10 bases and J by 0 bases, leaving 12 bases between them. This CDR3 has 13 amino acids. CDR3 bases: TGCGCCAAAGACAGGTGCATGAACACTGAAGCTTTCTTT. It translates to CAKDRCMNTEAFF.

V gene TRBV9 combines with J gene TRBJ2-1; D ambiguous. CDR1 and CDR2 from the germline V gene are SGDLS and YYNGEE. The CDR3 totals 14 residues. V lost 0 bases to trimming and J lost 9 bases, with 13 bases between them. The CDR3 nucleotides read TGTGCCAGCAGCGTAGTTTGGGCGGACGCTGAGCAGTTCTTC. Its protein product is CASSVVWADAEQFF. Based on the CDR3 plus reference TRBV9 and TRBJ2-1, the full variable domain is DSGVTQTPKHLITATGQRVTLRCSPRSGDLSVYWYQQSLDQGLQFLIQYYNGEERAKGNILERFSAQQFPDLHSELNLSSLELGDSALYFCASSVVWADAEQFFGPGTRLTVL.

The chain uses TRBV10-3 and TRBJ2-3, with D uncertain. Germline loops: CDR1 ENHRY, CDR2 SYGVKD. CDR3 size: 15 residues. V lost 0 bases to trimming and J lost 2 bases, with 9 bases between them. As DNA, the CDR3 is TGTGCCATCAGTGAGTCTTGGCTACCCACAGATACGCAGTATTTT. Encoded protein: CAISESWLPTDTQYF.

The chain links TRBV27 to TRBJ2-6; D is perhaps TRBD1 (6 bases). In germline, CDR1 is MNHEY, CDR2 SMNVEV (reference sequence). V dropped 3 bases and J dropped 4 bases, with 13 bases sitting between them. CDR3 length: 16 residues. Here the CDR3 reads CASSLSPGDGANVLTF. The DNA of the CDR3 is TGTGCCAGCAGTTTGTCCCCAGGGGACGGGGCCAACGTCCTGACTTTC. The full variable domain, rest sourced from reference TRBV27 and TRBJ2-6, is EAQVTQNPRYLITVTGKKLTVTCSQNMNHEYMSWYRQDPGLGLRQIYYSMNVEVTDKGDVPEGYKVSRKEKRNFPLILESPSPNQTSLYFCASSLSPGDGANVLTFGAGSRLTVL.

This chain uses TRBV9 with TRBJ1-2; D ambiguous. V lost 3 bases and J lost 0, with 12 bases in between. The CDR3 contains 15 residues. Germline V gene data show CDR1 as SGDLS and CDR2 as YYNGEE. In DNA, the CDR3 is TGTGCCAGCAGCGCCGAGGGATATACTAACTATGGCTACACCTTC. Translated, it gives CASSAEGYTNYGYTF.

J is TRBJ1-2 and V is TRBV7-8; 7 nucleotides match TRBD1. The junction had 1 base not matched to a gene; V was cut back by 4 bases and J by 5 bases. Germline loops: CDR1 SGHVS, CDR2 FQNEAQ. CDR3 length equals 12 residues. CDR3 nucleotide sequence: TGTGCCAGCAGCTCAGGGGGATATGGCTACACCTTC. Translated: CASSSGGYGYTF.

The genes are TRBV14 and TRBJ2-3; 7 bases fit TRBD1. J lost 4 bases, V lost 1 base, and 20 bases had no gene match. Germline assignment: CDR1 SGHDN and CDR2 FVKESK. The CDR3 has 20 amino acids. The CDR3 reads CASSQVVGGPTTSHADTQYF. The CDR3 DNA reads as TGTGCCAGCAGCCAAGTGGTAGGGGGCCCGACTACATCGCACGCAGATACGCAGTATTTT.

The chain recombines TRBV27 with TRBJ2-1; D is unclear. This CDR3 contains 12 residues. The germline V gene encodes CDR1 MNHEY and CDR2 SMNVEV (reference sequence). V was cut by 6 bases and J by 9 bases, with 12 bases left in between. The CDR3 is CASSTRFGEQFF. The CDR3 coding sequence is TGTGCCAGCAGCACCAGGTTTGGTGAGCAGTTCTTC.

The rearrangement uses TRBV7-3 and TRBJ2-2; 15 nucleotides match TRBD2. The V and J ends lost 6 bases and 3 bases, in that order; junction bases with no gene match: 14. This CDR3 comprises 20 residues. Germline V gene data show CDR1 as SGHTA and CDR2 as FQGTGA. The CDR3 DNA reads as TGTGCCAGCAGAACCACGGGACTAGCGGGAGGTCGGAGCGACACCGGGGAGCTGTTTTTT. It encodes CASRTTGLAGGRSDTGELFF. Full variable domain (rest looked up from reference TRBV7-3 and TRBJ2-2): GAGVSQTPSNKVTEKGKYVELRCDPISGHTALYWYRQSLGQGPEFLIYFQGTGAADDSGLPNDRFFAVRPEGSVSTLKIQRTERGDSAVYLCASRTTGLAGGRSDTGELFFGEGSRLTVL.

The chain is built from TRBV7-9 and TRBJ1-3; TRBD1 might be the D (5 bases). Deletions cut 2 bases from V and 7 bases from J, with 12 bases between. CDR3 length equals 14 residues. CDR1 and CDR2 from the germline V gene are SEHNR and FQNEAQ (reference sequence). The CDR3 protein is CASSLWGDLNTIYF. The CDR3 DNA sequence: TGTGCCAGCAGCTTATGGGGGGACCTGAACACCATATATTTT.

V and J are TRBV29-1 and TRBJ2-3, with TRBD1 identical over 9 bases. The junction had 10 bases not matched to a gene; V was cut back by 6 bases and J by 0 bases. Germline V gives CDR1 SQVTM, CDR2 ANQGSEA. This CDR3 is built from 16 residues. The CDR3 DNA follows: TGCAGCGTCGATTCCTACAGGGGGCTTAGCACAGATACGCAGTATTTT. It encodes CSVDSYRGLSTDTQYF.

This clone was seen only a few times. The CDR3 region has the DNA TGTGCCAGCAGTGACTGTCAGGAGGTGTATAAGGACGACGAGCAGTACTTC. Its protein product is CASSDCQEVYKDDEQYF. The chain uses TRBV6-4 and TRBJ2-5, with TRBD2 as a possible D gene (5 bases). The DNA end is more similar to TRBJ2-7, so the J call may be wrong. This CDR3 is built from 17 residues. Per the germline V gene, CDR1 is MRHNA and CDR2 is SNTAGT.